Listed here are 11 T cell receptor beta chains from one sample, sequenced in a study of shared clonotypes between healthy human individuals (TCRdb year 2020). Libraries were constructed by the immunoSEQ multiplex PCR assay. Not all clones reach the TCRdb copy of this immuneACCESS table, which keeps in-frame sequences only. Checked studies attribute under half of the gap to unresolved V genes and leave the rest unexplained. This sample is represented by approximately 2,200,000 clones; more than 85% of them were singletons. The top ten clones comprise 1.5% to 2% of the sample. CD8 naive samples were obtained by positive selection for CCR7 among CD45RO-negative cells, yielding a CD45RA+CCR7+ population from which TemRA cells were excluded. Sequences were obtained from naive CD8+ T cells from PBMCs. What this sample's cell subset or site label stands for: CD45RA+CCR7+. The receptors shown here come from a man aged 18 to 29 in good health. Some clones in this sample may be carry-over from other donors' samples.

In the case of this clone: This same CDR3 is encoded by further DNA sequences in the sample. The chain links TRBV25-1 to TRBJ1-4, with D possibly being TRBD1 (6 bases). Germline loops: CDR1 MGHDK, CDR2 SYGVNS. Trimming took 4 bases from V and 8 from J, leaving 11 bases between them. The CDR3 has 13 residues. This CDR3 is CASSGGAGEKLFF. CDR3 bases: TGTGCCAGCAGTGGGGGGGCGGGGGAAAAACTGTTTTTT.

The chain joins TRBV11-2 to TRBJ1-1; 10 nucleotides align to TRBD1. CDR1 and CDR2 from the germline V gene are SGHAT and FQNNGV. With V trimmed by 5 bases and J by 6 bases, 6 bases remained unmatched. The length of the CDR3 is 14 residues. The CDR3 DNA follows: TGTGCCAGCAGCGACGTGACAGGGGGCTCTGAAGCTTTCTTT. Translation gives CASSDVTGGSEAFF.

The chain is built from TRBV29-1 and TRBJ2-7, with D tentatively TRBD2 (7 bases). V was pared by 0 bases and J by 4 bases, with 16 bases between. Per the germline V gene, CDR1 is SQVTM and CDR2 is ANQGSEA. The CDR3 length is 15 residues. The CDR3: CSVEDWGGREYEQYF. The CDR3 DNA sequence: TGCAGCGTTGAAGATTGGGGGGGGCGCGAGTACGAGCAGTACTTC.

The rearrangement joins TRBV28 to TRBJ1-2; D possibly corresponds to TRBD1 (6 bases). The CDR3 has 17 residues. The germline gives CDR1 MDHEN, CDR2 SYDVKM. Between the trimmed V and J ends, which lost 3 bases and 8 bases, there was a span of 25 bases. As DNA, the CDR3 is TGTGCCAGCAGTTTTGACCAACCGACAGGAACAGCTCTGGGCTACACCTTC. Translating it yields CASSFDQPTGTALGYTF.

The chain carries TRBV10-3 and TRBJ2-5, with 16 bases identical to TRBD2. The J segment lost 7 bases and the V segment lost 3 bases, leaving 2 bases of the junction unmatched. This CDR3 is 15 amino acids long. Germline assignment: CDR1 ENHRY and CDR2 SYGVKD. CDR3 nucleotide sequence: TGTGCCATCAGTGACGGGACTAGCGGGGGGGGGACCCAGTACTTC. Translated: CAISDGTSGGGTQYF.

This clone showed up just once. The V gene is TRBV5-1, the J gene TRBJ1-5; D perhaps matches TRBD1 (6 bases). Trimming pared 4 bases from V and 4 bases from J, leaving 12 bases between. The germline V gene has CDR1 SGHRS and CDR2 YFSETQ. The CDR3 is 14 residues long. For the CDR3, the DNA is TGCGCCAGCAGCCCCGGACAGCTGAATCAGCCCCAGCATTTT. Amino acids: CASSPGQLNQPQHF.

V usage is TRBV18 and J usage is TRBJ2-7, with D possibly being TRBD2 (5 bases). There are 16 residues in the CDR3. V lost 1 base and J 2 bases, leaving 15 bases between the germline ends. Germline V gene lookup returns CDR1 KGHSH and CDR2 LQKENI. CDR3 sequence (DNA): TGTGCCAGCTCACCACTCATCAGCGGAGAACCCTACGAGCAGTACTTC. It translates to CASSPLISGEPYEQYF.

CDR3 in amino acids: CASSPTRTGLAEQYF. In nucleotides, the CDR3 is TGTGCCAGTAGCCCCACTCGCACGGGCCTCGCCGAGCAGTACTTC. The chain carries TRBV19 and TRBJ2-7, with D uncertain. The V end was cut by 6 bases, the J end by 6 bases, with 21 bases between. CDR1 and CDR2 from the germline V gene are LNHDA and SQIVND (reference sequence). The CDR3 is 15 amino acids.

The rearrangement links TRBV19 to TRBJ2-2; 8 positions match TRBD2. The CDR3 runs to 16 residues. Germline assignment: CDR1 LNHDA and CDR2 SQIVND (reference sequence). With V trimmed by 7 bases and J by 4 bases, 11 bases remained unmatched. The CDR3 spells CASTPGGGAITGELFF. For the CDR3, the DNA is TGTGCCAGTACCCCCGGGGGGGGCGCCATCACCGGGGAGCTGTTTTTT.

The V gene is TRBV4-1, the J gene TRBJ2-5, with a tentative D call TRBD1 (6 bases). CDR1 and CDR2 (germline): MGHRA, YSYEKL. This CDR3 region has 14 residues. V was shortened by 4 bases and J by 1 base, with 10 bases between the two germline ends. The CDR3 sequence: CASSRRTAQETQYF. In nucleotides, the CDR3 is TGCGCCAGCAGCCGCCGGACAGCCCAAGAGACCCAGTACTTC.

This sequence joins TRBV7-6 and TRBJ2-7; D possibly corresponds to TRBD2 (7 bases). This CDR3 has 12 amino acids. The V end was cut by 6 bases, the J end by 7 bases, with 13 bases between. From germline, CDR1 is SGHVS and CDR2 FNYEAQ. In nucleotides, the CDR3 is TGTGCCAGCAGTAGGGGGGGCCTGGAGCAGTACTTC. This sequence encodes CASSRGGLEQYF.